This entry features one T cell receptor beta chain sequence. Antigen unknown. Sequencing was performed with immunoSEQ multiplex PCR; in TCRdb, only in-frame clones are kept and a portion is missing. Found here are some 49,000 clones, roughly nine tenths of them singletons; the top ten hold roughly 54%. The source of the sample is a study of OX40 agonist ivuxolimab in advanced cancers. Findings and limits, study-wide: Some nonresponders also had low normalized T-cell clonal expansion. At 0.1 to 3.0 mg/kg, clonal expansion of CD4+ and CD8+ blood T cells had occurred by week 6.

Patients with a history of autoimmune disease or on systemic immunosuppression were excluded. Sequencing used CD4+ or CD8+ T cells sorted from blood, obtained in a trial of the OX40 agonist ivuxolimab. The receptor comes from an adult with an advanced solid tumor such as melanoma, head and neck, liver or kidney cancer.

The CDR3 nucleotides read TGTGCCAGCAGTTACTTTCGGGGGAGCTCCTACGAGCAGTACTTC. Protein product: CASSYFRGSSYEQYF. The chain employs TRBV6-5 and TRBJ2-7, with D maybe TRBD2 (6 bases). Germline CDR1 is MNHEY and CDR2 is SVGAGI. This CDR3 contains 15 residues. V was pared by 1 base and J by 0 bases, with 10 bases between.